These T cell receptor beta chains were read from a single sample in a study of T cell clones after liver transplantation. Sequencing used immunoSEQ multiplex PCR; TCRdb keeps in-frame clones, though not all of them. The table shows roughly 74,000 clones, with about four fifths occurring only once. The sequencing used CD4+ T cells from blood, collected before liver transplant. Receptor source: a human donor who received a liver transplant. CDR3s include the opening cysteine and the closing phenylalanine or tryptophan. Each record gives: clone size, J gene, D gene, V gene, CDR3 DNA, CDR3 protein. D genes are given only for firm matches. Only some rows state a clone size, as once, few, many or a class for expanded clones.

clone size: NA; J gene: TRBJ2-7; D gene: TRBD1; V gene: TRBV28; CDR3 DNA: TGTGCCAGCAGTTTACCGGGACAGGGGGCTCGGAACGAGCAGTACTTC; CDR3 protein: CASSLPGQGARNEQYF
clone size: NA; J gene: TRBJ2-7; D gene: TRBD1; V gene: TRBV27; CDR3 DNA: TGTGCCAGCAGTTTATCGGGACAGGGCCTCTACGAGCAGTACTTC; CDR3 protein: CASSLSGQGLYEQYF
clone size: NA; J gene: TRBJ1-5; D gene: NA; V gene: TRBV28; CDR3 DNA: TGTGCCAGCAGTCCGAGCGAATATAAATGGTTACATTTT; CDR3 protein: CASSPSEYKWLHF
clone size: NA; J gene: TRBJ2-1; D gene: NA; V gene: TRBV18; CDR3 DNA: TGTGCCAGCTCAGTCGTCTCAATTGAGCAGTTCTTC; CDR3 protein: CASSVVSIEQFF
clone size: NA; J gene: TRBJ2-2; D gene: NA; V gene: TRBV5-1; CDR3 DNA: TGCGCCAGCAGCGTCCGTACAGACACCGGGGAGCTGTTTTTT; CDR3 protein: CASSVRTDTGELFF
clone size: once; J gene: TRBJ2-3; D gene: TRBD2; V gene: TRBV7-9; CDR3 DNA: TGTGCCAGCAGCCCCCGCGGGGGGACGCAGTATTTT; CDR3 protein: CASSPRGGTQYF
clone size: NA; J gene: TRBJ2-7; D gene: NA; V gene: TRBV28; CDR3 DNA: TGTGCCACCGCAGGGGGGGGGACCTCTGCCTACGAGCAGTACTTC; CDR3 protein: CATAGGGTSAYEQYF
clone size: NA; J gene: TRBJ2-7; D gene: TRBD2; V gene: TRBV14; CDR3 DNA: TGTGCCAGCAGCCCGACTAGCGGGATTCGCGAGCAGTACTTC; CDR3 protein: CASSPTSGIREQYF
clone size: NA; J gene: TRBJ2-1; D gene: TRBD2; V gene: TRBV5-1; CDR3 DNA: TGCGCCAGCAGCTTGATGGCGGGAGACTACAATGAGCAGTTCTTC; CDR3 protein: CASSLMAGDYNEQFF
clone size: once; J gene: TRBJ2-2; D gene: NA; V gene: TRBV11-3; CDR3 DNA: TGTGCCAGCAGCTTAACACTCACCGGGGAGCTGTTTTTT; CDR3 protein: CASSLTLTGELFF
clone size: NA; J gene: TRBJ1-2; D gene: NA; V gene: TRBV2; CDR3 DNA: TGTGCCAGGTACCCACAGGGAGGAGGCTACACCTTC; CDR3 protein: CARYPQGGGYTF
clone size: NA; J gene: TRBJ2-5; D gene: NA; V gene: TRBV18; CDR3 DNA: TGTGCCAGCTCCCCGACTTGGGGGCGGGAGGAGACCCAGTACTTC; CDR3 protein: CASSPTWGREETQYF
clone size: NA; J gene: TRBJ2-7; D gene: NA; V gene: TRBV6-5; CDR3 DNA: TGTGCCAGCAGTTACTCGGGAGCCTACGAGCAGTACTTC; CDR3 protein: CASSYSGAYEQYF
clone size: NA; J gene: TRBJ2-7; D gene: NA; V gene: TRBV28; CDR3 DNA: TGTGCCAGCAGCATCCGGGTCACGGACGAGCAGTACTTC; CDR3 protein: CASSIRVTDEQYF
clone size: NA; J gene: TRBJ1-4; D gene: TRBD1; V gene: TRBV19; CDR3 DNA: TGTGCCAGTAGACCTTTGGACAGGAAGGATGAAAAACTGTTTTTT; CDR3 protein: CASRPLDRKDEKLFF
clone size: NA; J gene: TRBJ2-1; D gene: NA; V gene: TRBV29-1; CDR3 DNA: TGCAGCGTTGACTCCCCCTTAGCTACAATCTACAATGAGCAGTTCTTC; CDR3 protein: CSVDSPLATIYNEQFF
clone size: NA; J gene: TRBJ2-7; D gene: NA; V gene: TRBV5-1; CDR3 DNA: TGCGCCAGCAGCTTGATAGATACCTACGAGCAGTACTTC; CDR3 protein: CASSLIDTYEQYF
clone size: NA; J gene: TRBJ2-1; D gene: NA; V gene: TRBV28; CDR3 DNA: TGTGCCAGCAACCAGGGTGGCTCCTACAATGAGCAGTTCTTC; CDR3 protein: CASNQGGSYNEQFF
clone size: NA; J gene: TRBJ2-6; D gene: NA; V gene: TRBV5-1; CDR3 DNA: TGCGCCAGCAGCCCCAGGGGGGACGTCCTCTCTGGGGCCAACGTCCTGACTTTC; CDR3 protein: CASSPRGDVLSGANVLTF
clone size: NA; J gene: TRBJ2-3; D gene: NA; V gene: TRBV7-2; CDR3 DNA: TGTGCCAGCAGCTTAGCCCGGGACACAGATACGCAGTATTTT; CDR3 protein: CASSLARDTDTQYF
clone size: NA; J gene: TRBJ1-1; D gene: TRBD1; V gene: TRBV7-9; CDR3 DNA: TGTGCCAGCAGGACAGGGGAGAACACTGAAGCTTTCTTT; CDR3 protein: CASRTGENTEAFF
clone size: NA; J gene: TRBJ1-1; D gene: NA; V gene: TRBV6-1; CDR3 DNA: TGTGCCAGCAGTGACGTAGTGAACACTGAAGCTTTCTTT; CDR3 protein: CASSDVVNTEAFF
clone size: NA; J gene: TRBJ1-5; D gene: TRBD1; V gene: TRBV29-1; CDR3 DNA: TGCAGCGTTGCAATACAGGGGGGGTTTCAGCCCCAGCATTTT; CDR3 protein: CSVAIQGGFQPQHF
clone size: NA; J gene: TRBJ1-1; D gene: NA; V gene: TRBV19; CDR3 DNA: TGTGCCAGTAGTCTCCAAGGGGCCTGGAACACTGAAGCTTTCTTT; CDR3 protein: CASSLQGAWNTEAFF